This T cell receptor beta chain comes out of a study of T cells after yellow fever vaccination. This clonotype was seen repeatedly, ten times or more. Its antigen is not identified. Overall study results and limits: Post-booster repertoires contained most primary-vaccination clones again (roughly 97% CD4, less than 90% CD8). Weaker overall, the secondary response nonetheless peaked faster (day 5 versus 15).

The CDR3 length is 14 residues. V was shortened by 3 bases and J by 2 bases, with 11 bases between the two germline ends. Germline V gene data show CDR1 as SGHDT and CDR2 as YYEEEE. TCRdb redid the calling of the 5' RACE reads with MiXCR, one entry per CDR3 protein. The table records approximately 610,000 distinct CDR3 sequences, around 17% of them present only once. Sequences were derived from PBMCs, sampled 5 to 6 days after the first yellow fever vaccination. The clonotype originates from a man aged 18 to 29 who received the YFV17D yellow fever vaccine. This chain connects TRBV5-6 to TRBJ2-5; D call uncertain. The CDR3 sequence is CASSSTDPQETQYF. The CDR3 DNA reads TGTGCCAGCAGCTCAACAGACCCACAAGAGACCCAGTACTTC.